This passage covers 9 T cell receptor beta chains from one sample sequenced in a study of tumor-infiltrating lymphocytes in primary liver carcinoma. With 400 to 550 ng total RNA as template and a constant-region primer, TCR beta cDNA was made. Nested multiplex PCR, run for three rounds with slightly modified ARM-PCR, yielded TCR beta libraries. The first two PCR rounds used TRBV1-TRBV30 forward primers with a C-beta reverse primer, roughly 11 cycles each. TCRdb re-analysed the multiplex PCR reads in MiXCR, keeping a single row per CDR3 protein. The repertoire holds about 180,000 distinct CDR3 sequences, approximately 60% seen once, with approximately 67% in the top ten. The authors took blood RNA from unsorted whole blood and also extracted germline DNA. The specimen sequenced was peripheral blood. These receptors were taken from a man in his forties or fifties with primary liver carcinoma and hepatitis B virus infection.

This clonotype was recorded once. Since no conserved phenylalanine or tryptophan closes the CDR3, a read error is the likely cause. The chain has TRBV6-5 and TRBJ1-1, with D unclear. Trimming removed 7 bases at V and 1 base at J, with 10 bases between. Germline lookup yields CDR1 MNHEY and CDR2 SVGAGI. CDR3 size: 13 residues. CDR3 sequence reads: CASNGLSNTEAFY. The CDR3 coding sequence is TGTGCCAGCAACGGGCTCTCGAACACTGAAGCTTTCTAT.

The genes are TRBV5-8 and TRBJ2-2; 9 bases line up with TRBD1. The CDR3 spans 16 residues. Germline CDR1 is SGHTS and CDR2 is YDEGEE. Trimming removed 7 bases from V and 7 bases from J; junction bases left unmatched: 14. The CDR3 sequence is CASPGQGFRYGGELFF. DNA of the CDR3: TGTGCCAGCCCGGGACAGGGATTTCGGTATGGCGGGGAGCTGTTTTTT.

A remark on this clonotype: A junction end diverges from the germline sequence, so it may reflect a read error. The rearrangement uses TRBV29-1 and TRBJ2-7; 7 bases are a match to TRBD1. CDR1 is SQVTM and CDR2 is ANQGSEA in the germline V gene. This CDR3 contains 15 residues. CDR3 loop: CCVEEEGQVVYEQYF. The CDR3 region has the DNA TGCTGCGTTGAAGAAGAAGGACAGGTGGTCTACGAGCAGTACTTC.

J is TRBJ2-7 and V is TRBV29-1, with D perhaps matching TRBD1 or TRBD2 (7 bases each). Trimming took off 7 bases at V and 5 bases at J, with 18 bases between the two ends. The CDR3 runs to 13 residues. The germline CDR1 and CDR2 sequences are SQVTM and ANQGSEA. CDR3 sequence: CSAKLADRHEQYF. The CDR3 bases are TGCAGCGCCAAGCTAGCGGACAGGCACGAGCAGTACTTC.

This clonotype was detected only a few times. The rearrangement uses TRBV29-1 and TRBJ1-1; D remains ambiguous. This CDR3 is built from 14 residues. Germline CDR1 is SQVTM and CDR2 is ANQGSEA. Trimming left V 6 bases short and J 4 bases short, with 18 bases between. The CDR3 protein is CSVGFERDITEAFF. In nucleotides, the CDR3 is TGCAGCGTGGGGTTTGAGCGGGATATCACTGAAGCTTTCTTT.

A remark on this clonotype: Germline and junction disagree at one end, which may indicate a read error. The CDR3 spells CACSPRDPGDTQYF. The CDR3 DNA reads as TGTGCCTGCAGTCCGCGGGATCCGGGAGATACTCAGTATTTT. The gene calls are TRBV12-3 or TRBV12-4 and TRBJ2-3; possible D gene TRBD2, 6 bases. CDR3 length equals 14 residues.

The rearrangement links TRBV6-6 to TRBJ2-7; tentatively, D is TRBD2 (6 bases). The CDR3 covers 15 residues. CDR1 is MNHNY and CDR2 is SVGAGI in the germline V gene (reference sequence). V was trimmed by 5 bases and J by 3 bases, leaving 17 bases between them. Here the CDR3 DNA reads TGTGCCAGCAGTCACCTCGTGGAGGGGATCTACGAGCAGTACTTC. It is translated as CASSHLVEGIYEQYF.

Worth noting for this clonotype: A much larger clone is a single base away; this may be a read error. The chain carries TRBV11-2 and TRBJ2-7; maybe TRBD2 (6 bases). Trimming pared 3 bases from V and 0 bases from J, leaving 12 bases between. Germline CDR1 and CDR2: SGHAT and FQNNGV. The CDR3 extends over 15 amino acids. The CDR3 spells CASSLERVISYEQYF. The CDR3 bases are TGTGCCAGCAGCTTGGAGCGGGTGATCTCCTACGAGCAGTACTTC.

Many counts were recorded for this clonotype. The chain recombines TRBV29-1 with TRBJ2-1; D remains ambiguous. V was shortened by 7 bases and J by 0 bases, with 10 bases between the two germline ends. The V gene's germline CDR1 is SQVTM and CDR2 ANQGSEA. The CDR3 loop spans 13 amino acids. CDR3 protein: CSGGPASYNEQFF. CDR3 sequence (DNA): TGCAGCGGTGGGCCCGCCTCCTACAATGAGCAGTTCTTC.